This TCR beta chain is drawn from a study of blood T cell repertoires in COVID-19. Original processing notes: Reference gene primer amplification in the assay estimated nucleated cell counts. Assay used: immunoSEQ multiplex PCR; TCRdb lists only in-frame clones, some missing. The DNA was the basis for D and trimming; V, J and clone size are from that table. The table includes 150,000 to 200,000 clones, more than 65% detected once. Germline assignment: CDR1 SGHTS and CDR2 YDEGEE. This CDR3 has 16 residues. The ends were cut back, 0 bases at V and 1 base at J, with 12 bases in the middle. Participants were aged about 18 to 100 years from 20 to 30 US areas.

The source material was PBMCs or T cells enriched from blood (not recorded which). V gene TRBV5-8 combines with J gene TRBJ2-3, with no clear D. This receptor was obtained from a woman in her thirties or forties with acute COVID-19. The CDR3 DNA reads TGTGCCAGCAGCTTGGCGGGTTGGGTGGGCACAGATACGCAGTATTTT. As protein: CASSLAGWVGTDTQYF. The entire variable domain, with the rest obtained from reference TRBV5-8 and TRBJ2-3, is as follows: EAGVTQSPTHLIKTRGQQATLRCSPISGHTSVYWYQQALGLGLQFLLWYDEGEERNRGNFPPRFSGRQFPNYSSELNVNALELEDSALYLCASSLAGWVGTDTQYFGPGTRLTVL.